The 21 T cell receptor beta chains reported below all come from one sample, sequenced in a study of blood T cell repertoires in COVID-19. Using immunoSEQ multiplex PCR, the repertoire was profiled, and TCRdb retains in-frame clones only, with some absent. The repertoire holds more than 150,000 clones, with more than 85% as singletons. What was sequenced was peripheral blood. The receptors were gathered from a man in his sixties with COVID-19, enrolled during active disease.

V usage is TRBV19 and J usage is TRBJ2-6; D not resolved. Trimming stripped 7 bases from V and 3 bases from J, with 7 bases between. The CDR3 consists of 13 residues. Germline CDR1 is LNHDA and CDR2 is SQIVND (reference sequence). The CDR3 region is CASTQDGANVLTF. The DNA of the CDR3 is TGTGCCAGTACCCAGGATGGGGCCAACGTCCTGACTTTC.

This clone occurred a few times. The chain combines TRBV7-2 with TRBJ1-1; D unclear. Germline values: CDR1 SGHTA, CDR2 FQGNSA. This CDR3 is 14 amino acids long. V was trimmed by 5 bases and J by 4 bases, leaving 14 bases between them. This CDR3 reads CASSRTSTTTEAFF. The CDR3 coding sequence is TGTGCCAGCAGCCGCACCTCGACTACCACTGAAGCTTTCTTT.

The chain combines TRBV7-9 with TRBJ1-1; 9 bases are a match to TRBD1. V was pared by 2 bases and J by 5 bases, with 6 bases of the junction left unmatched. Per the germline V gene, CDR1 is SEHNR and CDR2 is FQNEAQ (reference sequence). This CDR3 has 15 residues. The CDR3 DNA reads TGTGCCAGCAGCTTAAGCGGGACAGGGAGTACTGAAGCTTTCTTT. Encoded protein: CASSLSGTGSTEAFF.

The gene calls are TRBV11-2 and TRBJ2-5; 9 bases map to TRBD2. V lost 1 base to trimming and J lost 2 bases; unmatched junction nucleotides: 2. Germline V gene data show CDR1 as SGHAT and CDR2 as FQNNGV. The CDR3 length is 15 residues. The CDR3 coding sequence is TGTGCCAGCAGCTTAGCGCTAGCGGGACAAGAGACCCAGTACTTC. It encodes CASSLALAGQETQYF.

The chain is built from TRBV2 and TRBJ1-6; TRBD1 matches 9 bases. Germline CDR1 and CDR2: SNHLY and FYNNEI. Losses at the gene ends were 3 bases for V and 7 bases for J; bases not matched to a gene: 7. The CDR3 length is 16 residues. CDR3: CASSDGDRVGNSPLHF. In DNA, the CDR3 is TGTGCCAGCAGTGATGGGGACAGGGTGGGAAATTCACCCCTCCACTTT.

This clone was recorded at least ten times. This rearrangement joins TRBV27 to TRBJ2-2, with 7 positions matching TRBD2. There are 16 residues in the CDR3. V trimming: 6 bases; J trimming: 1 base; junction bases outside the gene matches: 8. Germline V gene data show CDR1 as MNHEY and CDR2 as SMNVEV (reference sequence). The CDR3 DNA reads TGTGCCAGCAGAAGCGGGGCTAGTAGGAACACCGGGGAGCTGTTTTTT. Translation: CASRSGASRNTGELFF.

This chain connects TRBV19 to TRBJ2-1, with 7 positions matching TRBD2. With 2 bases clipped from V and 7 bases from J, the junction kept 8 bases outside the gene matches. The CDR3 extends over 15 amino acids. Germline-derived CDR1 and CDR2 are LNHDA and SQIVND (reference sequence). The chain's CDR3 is CASSIPSGQRNEQFF. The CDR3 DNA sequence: TGTGCCAGTAGTATACCTAGCGGACAACGGAATGAGCAGTTCTTC.

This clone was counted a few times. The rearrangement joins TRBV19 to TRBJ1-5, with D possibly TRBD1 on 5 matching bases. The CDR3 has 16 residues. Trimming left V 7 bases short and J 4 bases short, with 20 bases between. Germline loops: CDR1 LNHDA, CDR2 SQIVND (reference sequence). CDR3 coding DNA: TGTGCCAGTACCGATGTGTGGGGACTAATAAATCAGCCCCAGCATTTT. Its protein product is CASTDVWGLINQPQHF.

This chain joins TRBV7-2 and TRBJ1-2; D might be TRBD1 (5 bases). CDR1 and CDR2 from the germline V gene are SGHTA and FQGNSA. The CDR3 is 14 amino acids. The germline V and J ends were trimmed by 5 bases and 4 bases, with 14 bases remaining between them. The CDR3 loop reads CASSDRERGYGYTF. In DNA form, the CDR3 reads TGTGCCAGCAGCGACAGAGAAAGGGGCTATGGCTACACCTTC.

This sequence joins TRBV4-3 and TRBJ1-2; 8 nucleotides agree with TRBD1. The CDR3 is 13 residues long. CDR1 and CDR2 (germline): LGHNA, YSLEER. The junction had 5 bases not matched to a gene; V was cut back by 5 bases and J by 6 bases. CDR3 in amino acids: CASSGKTGDGYTF. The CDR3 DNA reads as TGCGCCAGCAGCGGCAAGACAGGGGATGGCTACACCTTC.

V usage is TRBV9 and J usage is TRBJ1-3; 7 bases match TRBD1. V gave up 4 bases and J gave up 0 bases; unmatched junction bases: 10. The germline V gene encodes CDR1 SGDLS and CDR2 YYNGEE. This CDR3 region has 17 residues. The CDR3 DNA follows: TGTGCCAGCAGCACCGGGACAGAGGGTCACTCTGGAAACACCATATATTTT. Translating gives CASSTGTEGHSGNTIYF.

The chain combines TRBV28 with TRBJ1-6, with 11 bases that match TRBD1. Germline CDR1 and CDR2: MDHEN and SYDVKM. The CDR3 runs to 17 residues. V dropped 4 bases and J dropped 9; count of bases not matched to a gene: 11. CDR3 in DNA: TGTGCCAGCAGTTCCCGGACAGGGGGCCAGGATAGTTCACCCCTCCACTTT. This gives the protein CASSSRTGGQDSSPLHF.

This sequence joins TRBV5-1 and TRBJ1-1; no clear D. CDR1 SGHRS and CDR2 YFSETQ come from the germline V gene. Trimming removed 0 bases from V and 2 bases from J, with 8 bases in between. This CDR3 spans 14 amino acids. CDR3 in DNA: TGCGCCAGCAGCTTGGCCGCGGGAAACACTGAAGCTTTCTTT. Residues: CASSLAAGNTEAFF.

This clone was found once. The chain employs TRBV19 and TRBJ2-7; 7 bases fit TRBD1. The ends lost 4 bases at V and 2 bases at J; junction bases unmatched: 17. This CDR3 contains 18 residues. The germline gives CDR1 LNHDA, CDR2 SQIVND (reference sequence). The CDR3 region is CASSTARDSSSSAYEQYF. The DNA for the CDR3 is TGTGCCAGTAGTACGGCCCGGGACAGTTCCTCGTCGGCCTACGAGCAGTACTTC.

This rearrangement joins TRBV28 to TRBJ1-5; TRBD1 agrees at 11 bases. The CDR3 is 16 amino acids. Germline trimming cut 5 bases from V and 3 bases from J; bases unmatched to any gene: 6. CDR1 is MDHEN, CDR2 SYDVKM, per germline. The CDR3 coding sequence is TGTGCCAGCAGTCCCAGGGGACAGGGGGACAATCAGCCCCAGCATTTT. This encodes CASSPRGQGDNQPQHF.

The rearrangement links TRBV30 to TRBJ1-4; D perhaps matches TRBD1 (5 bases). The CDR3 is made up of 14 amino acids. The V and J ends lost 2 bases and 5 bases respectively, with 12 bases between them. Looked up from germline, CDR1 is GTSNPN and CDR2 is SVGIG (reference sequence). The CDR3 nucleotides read TGTGCCTGGAGTATAGACGGGGGGAATGAAAAACTGTTTTTT. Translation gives CAWSIDGGNEKLFF.

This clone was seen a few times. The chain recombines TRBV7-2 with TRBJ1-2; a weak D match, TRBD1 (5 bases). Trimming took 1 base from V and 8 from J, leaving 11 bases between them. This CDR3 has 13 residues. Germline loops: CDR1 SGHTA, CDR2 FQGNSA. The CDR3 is CASSLGQGQGYTF. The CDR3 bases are TGTGCCAGCAGCTTAGGGCAGGGTCAAGGCTACACCTTC.

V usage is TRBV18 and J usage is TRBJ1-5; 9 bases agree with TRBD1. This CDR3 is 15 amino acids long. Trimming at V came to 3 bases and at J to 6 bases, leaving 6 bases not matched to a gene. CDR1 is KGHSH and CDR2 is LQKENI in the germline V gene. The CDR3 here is CASSPGQGAVQPQHF. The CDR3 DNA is TGTGCCAGCTCACCGGGACAGGGAGCAGTTCAGCCCCAGCATTTT.

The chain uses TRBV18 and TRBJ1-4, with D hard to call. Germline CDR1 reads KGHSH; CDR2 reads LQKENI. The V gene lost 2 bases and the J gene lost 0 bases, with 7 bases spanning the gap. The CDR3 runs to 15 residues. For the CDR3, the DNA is TGTGCCAGCTCACCAAATAATCCAACTAATGAAAAACTGTTTTTT. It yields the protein CASSPNNPTNEKLFF. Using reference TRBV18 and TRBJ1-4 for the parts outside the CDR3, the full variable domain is NAGVMQNPRHLVRRRGQEARLRCSPMKGHSHVYWYRQLPEEGLKFMVYLQKENIIDESGMPKERFSAEFPKEGPSILRIQQVVRGDSAAYFCASSPNNPTNEKLFFGSGTQLSVL.

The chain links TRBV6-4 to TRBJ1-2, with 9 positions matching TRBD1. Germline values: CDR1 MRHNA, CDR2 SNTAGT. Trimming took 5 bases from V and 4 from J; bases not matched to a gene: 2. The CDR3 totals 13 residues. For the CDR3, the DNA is TGTGCCAGCAGTCTGGACAGGGGCTATGGCTACACCTTC. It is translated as CASSLDRGYGYTF.

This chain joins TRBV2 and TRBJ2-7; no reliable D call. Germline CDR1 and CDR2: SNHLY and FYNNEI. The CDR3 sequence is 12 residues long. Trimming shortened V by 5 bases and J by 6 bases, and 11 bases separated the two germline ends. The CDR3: CASSPQSVEQYF. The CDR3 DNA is TGTGCCAGCAGTCCCCAATCAGTCGAGCAGTACTTC.